The 29 T cell receptor beta chains presented below share a single source sample, sequenced in a study of CD8+CD57+ T cells in acquired aplastic anemia. Researchers used genomic DNA as the template to profile TCR beta VDJ and CDR3. TCRdb analysed the reads with MiXCR anew, one entry per CDR3 protein. The sample holds 200,000 to 300,000 distinct CDR3 sequences, less than 85% seen once. Patients chosen for sequencing had CD8+CD57+ cells that had expanded, as shown by flow cytometry. The sequencing input was sorted CD4+, CD8+, or CD8+CD57+ T cells (not recorded which) from PBMCs. Receptors originate from a human donor with aplastic anemia.

Notes on this clonotype: The CDR3 does not end in the conserved phenylalanine or tryptophan, so this is likely a read error. The limits of the CDR3 on the DNA are not certain, so only TCRdb's listed CDR3 is given. The genes are TRBV2 and TRBJ2-4; TRBD1 was called by the table and not checked on the DNA. Per germline, CDR1 SNHLY and CDR2 FYNNEI. Both ends counted, the CDR3 spans 12 residues. The CDR3: CASGGAGNITHY.

The J gene is TRBJ2-3, the V gene TRBV20-1; TRBD2 matches 11 bases. Trimming removed 3 bases from V and 5 bases from J; junction bases left unmatched: 7. Looked up from germline, CDR1 is DFQATT and CDR2 is SNEGSKA (reference sequence). The CDR3 is 15 amino acids. The CDR3 reads CSASWLAGGLDTQYF. CDR3 in DNA: TGCAGTGCTAGCTGGCTAGCGGGGGGTCTAGATACGCAGTATTTT.

This clonotype was observed a handful of times. This chain connects TRBV5-1 to TRBJ2-7, with a weak D call TRBD1 (6 bases). Germline lookup yields CDR1 SGHRS and CDR2 YFSETQ. This CDR3 contains 18 residues. CDR3 protein: CASSLPPDRTALSYEQYV. The CDR3 coding sequence is TGTGCCAGCAGCTTGCCCCCAGACCGGACAGCCCTTTCCTACGAGCAGTACGTC.

A word on this clonotype: Lacking the conserved final phenylalanine or tryptophan, this CDR3 likely reflects a read error. The limits of the CDR3 on the DNA are not certain, so only TCRdb's listed CDR3 is given. V gene TRBV7-9 combines with J gene TRBJ2-1; the table's D gene call, TRBD2, was not cross checked with the DNA. The CDR3 is 16 residues long, counting both termini. The germline CDR1 and CDR2 sequences are SEHNR and FQNEAQ (reference sequence). The CDR3 region is CASSLAGGRDTQYFCL.

The V gene is TRBV7-9, the J gene TRBJ2-1; D call uncertain. In germline, CDR1 is SEHNR, CDR2 FQNEAQ (reference sequence). V was trimmed by 5 bases and J by 16 bases, leaving 27 bases between them. The CDR3 has 15 residues. The CDR3 here is CASSPHVTDTQDFFF. CDR3 bases: TGTGCCAGCAGCCCCCACGTCACAGATACGCAGGATTTTTTCTTC.

This clonotype was seen many times. The rearrangement joins TRBV7-9 to TRBJ2-5; 10 nucleotides align to TRBD2. The germline CDR1 and CDR2 sequences are SEHNR and FQNEAQ (reference sequence). The CDR3 runs 15 residues. After removal of 3 bases from V and 12 bases from J, the junction contained 13 bases not matched to a gene. For the CDR3, the DNA is TGTGCCAGCAGCTTTCAAAGAAGCGGGGGGGGCGATGAGTACTTC. This sequence encodes CASSFQRSGGGDEYF.

About this clonotype itself: A read error is likely, as this CDR3 ends without the conserved phenylalanine or tryptophan. The V and J genes are TRBV2 and TRBJ2-4; D perhaps matches TRBD2 (5 bases). Trimming removed 8 bases from V and 7 bases from J, with 12 bases in between. The CDR3 loop spans 12 amino acids. The germline V gene encodes CDR1 SNHLY and CDR2 FYNNEI. For the CDR3, the DNA is TGTGCCAGCGGAGGAACTCCGAACATTCAGTACACT. Protein: CASGGTPNIQYT.

Turning to this clonotype: The conserved final phenylalanine or tryptophan is absent from the CDR3, which likely points to a read error. Because the CDR3's place on the DNA is in doubt, the DNA is left out and the CDR3 is given as listed by TCRdb. The J gene is TRBJ2-5, the V gene TRBV2; the tabulated D call, TRBD1, remains unverified against the DNA. From its first to its last residue, the CDR3 has 15 amino acids. In germline, CDR1 is SNHLY, CDR2 FYNNEI. The chain's CDR3 is CASGDGGTDAQYHCP.

This clonotype was detected once. J is TRBJ1-1 and V is TRBV7-3, with D tentatively TRBD1 (5 bases). V lost 3 bases, J lost 0 bases, and 14 bases lay in between. Germline assignment: CDR1 SGHTA and CDR2 FQGTGA. This CDR3 region has 16 residues. The CDR3 DNA reads TGTGCCAGCAGCTTGGGACCTCTTTCGATGAACACTGAAGCTTTCTTT. It encodes CASSLGPLSMNTEAFF.

On this clonotype: One end of the junction does not line up with germline, which may come from a read error. V usage is TRBV9 and J usage is TRBJ2-1; possibly TRBD1 or TRBD2 for D (5 bases each). This CDR3 has 14 amino acids. Germline V lookup: CDR1 SGDLS, CDR2 YYNGEE. Here the CDR3 DNA reads TGTGCCAGCAGCCTGGGGCTAGCTTACAAGGAGCAGTTCTTC. As protein: CASSLGLAYKEQFF.

As to this clonotype: The junction shows a germline mismatch at one end, possibly a read error. The chain links TRBV7-8 to TRBJ1-2; perhaps TRBD1 as D (5 bases). CDR1 SGHVS and CDR2 FQNEAQ come from the germline V gene. The CDR3 spans 13 residues. CDR3 region: CASSVAGGGGNTF. The DNA of the CDR3 is TGTGCCAGCAGCGTGGCTGGGGGAGGTGGCAACACGTTC.

V usage is TRBV6-6 and J usage is TRBJ2-7; 8 bases line up with TRBD1. This CDR3 is built from 14 residues. Germline trimming cut 5 bases from V and 9 bases from J; bases unmatched to any gene: 12. Germline CDR1 and CDR2: MNHNY and SVGAGI (reference sequence). The CDR3 protein is CASSANIQGAGQYF. CDR3 DNA sequence: TGTGCCAGCAGTGCGAACATTCAGGGGGCGGGGCAGTACTTC.

This clonotype occurred many times. The chain carries TRBV7-8 and TRBJ2-6, with D hard to call. There are 15 residues in the CDR3. V was trimmed by 3 bases and J by 2 bases, leaving 8 bases between them. In germline, CDR1 is SGHVS, CDR2 FQNEAQ. CDR3 protein: CASSFQVTGANVLTF. As DNA, the CDR3 is TGTGCCAGCAGCTTCCAGGTTACTGGGGCCAACGTCCTGACTTTC.

With respect to this clonotype: The conserved phenylalanine or tryptophan normally closing the CDR3 is absent here, so this likely arose from a read error. The DNA is omitted, as the CDR3 cannot be located on it reliably, and the CDR3 follows TCRdb's listing. V usage is TRBV7-9 and J usage is TRBJ2-5. The CDR3 spans 12 residues, counting both ends. Germline CDR1 is SEHNR and CDR2 is FQNEAQ (reference sequence). This chain's CDR3 is CARRFAREAGYD.

On this clonotype itself: A junction boundary mismatches the germline segment, possibly from a read error. CDR3 nucleotide sequence: TGTGCCAGCAGCGAAGGGGTAGTCTACAAGGAGCAGTTCTTC. As protein: CASSEGVVYKEQFF. V gene TRBV7-4 combines with J gene TRBJ2-1, with D possibly TRBD1 on 5 matching bases. The CDR3 runs 14 residues. The germline CDR1 and CDR2 sequences are SGHVT and SQSDAQ. Combining the CDR3 with reference TRBV7-4 and TRBJ2-1 gives the whole variable domain GAGVSQSPRYKVAKRGRDVALRCDSISGHVTLYWYRQTLGQGSEVLTYSQSDAQRDKSGRPSGRFSAERPERSVSTLKIQRTEQGDSAVYLCASSEGVVYKEQFFGPGTRLTVL.

The table lists this clonotype with a few counts. The chain recombines TRBV2 with TRBJ2-3; the D gene is possibly TRBD1 (6 bases). The CDR3 has 14 residues. The V gene lost 8 bases and the J gene lost 8 bases, with 20 bases spanning the gap. Germline CDR1 is SNHLY and CDR2 is FYNNEI. DNA for the CDR3: TGTGCCAGCGGCTTAGGGGGAGCTCCCGCTACGCAGTATTTT. Translated, it gives CASGLGGAPATQYF.

The chain recombines TRBV7-2 with TRBJ2-7; 10 bases are a match to TRBD1. The junction had 17 bases not matched to a gene; V was cut back by 5 bases and J by 4 bases. This CDR3 is 18 amino acids long. Germline V gene sequence: CDR1 SGHTA, CDR2 FQGNSA. The CDR3 reads CASSPGTGDHTDTYEQYV. CDR3 DNA: TGTGCCAGCAGCCCCGGGACAGGGGATCACACAGATACGTACGAGCAGTACGTC.

Notes on this clonotype: The junction departs from the called germline gene at one end, perhaps through a read error. V and J are TRBV7-9 and TRBJ1-6; tentative D call: TRBD1 (6 bases). Looked up from germline, CDR1 is SEHNR and CDR2 is FQNEAQ (reference sequence). This CDR3 has 14 amino acids. The CDR3 here is CASSSGHACRRLQF. The DNA for the CDR3 is TGTGCCAGCAGCTCGGGACACGCCTGTCGACGCCTCCAATTT.

CDR3 in DNA: TGTGCCACCAGCAGAGCTGGTCAGCAAGATACGCAGTATTTT. Its protein product is CATSRAGQQDTQYF. The chain employs TRBV15 and TRBJ2-3; D remains ambiguous. This CDR3 is built from 14 residues. Trimming cost V 1 base and J 5 bases, with 10 bases left between them. Germline loops: CDR1 LNHNV, CDR2 YYDKDF (reference sequence). Supplemented by reference TRBV15 and TRBJ2-3, the full variable domain reads DAMVIQNPRYQVTQFGKPVTLSCSQTLNHNVMYWYQQKSSQAPKLLFHYYDKDFNNEADTPDNFQSRRPNTSFCFLDIRSPGLGDTAMYLCATSRAGQQDTQYFGPGTRLTVL.

On this clonotype: The germline gene is not matched at one end of the junction; a read error may be the cause. The V and J genes are TRBV7-3 and TRBJ2-3, with 8 bases identical to TRBD2. The CDR3 is 14 amino acids. Germline CDR1 and CDR2: SGHTA and FQGTGA. Here the CDR3 reads CASSDAGGHETQFF. In DNA, the CDR3 is TGTGCCAGCAGTGATGCGGGGGGCCATGAGACGCAGTTCTTT.

The V and J genes are TRBV20-1 and TRBJ2-5; D uncertain. The germline V gene has CDR1 DFQATT and CDR2 SNEGSKA (reference sequence). There are 15 residues in the CDR3. V dropped 3 bases and J dropped 2 bases, with 16 bases sitting between them. The CDR3 loop reads CSASPLQSSQETQYF. CDR3 in DNA: TGCAGTGCTAGCCCCCTTCAATCATCACAAGAGACCCAGTACTTC.

With respect to this clonotype: One end of the junction is discordant with germline, which a read error may explain. The J gene is TRBJ2-5, the V gene TRBV11-2; TRBD1 matches 8 bases. Looked up from germline, CDR1 is SGHAT and CDR2 is FQNNGV. The CDR3 runs to 14 residues. CDR3 bases: TGCGCCAGCAGCTATGGACAGGGACAAGAGACCCAGTACTTC. Its translation: CASSYGQGQETQYF.

V and J are TRBV7-6 and TRBJ2-7, with D possibly called TRBD1 or TRBD2 (5 bases each). The CDR3 extends over 14 amino acids. From germline, CDR1 is SGHVS and CDR2 FNYEAQ. V gave up 6 bases and J gave up 6 bases, with 18 bases separating them. The CDR3 region has the DNA TGTGCCAGCAGTCACCGGGGCAGGGTCGGCGAGCAGTACTTC. Its protein is CASSHRGRVGEQYF. Together with reference TRBV7-6 and TRBJ2-7, the CDR3 gives the full variable domain: GAGVSQSPRYKVTKRGQDVALRCDPISGHVSLYWYRQALGQGPEFLTYFNYEAQQDKSGLPNDRFSAERPEGSISTLTIQRTEQRDSAMYRCASSHRGRVGEQYFGPGTRLTVT.

As concerns this clonotype: Likely a read error: the CDR3 ends without its conserved phenylalanine or tryptophan. The CDR3 spells CASSHEGLNGYTL. In nucleotides, the CDR3 is TGTGCCAGCAGTCACGAGGGGCTGAATGGCTACACCCTC. The gene calls are TRBV6-2 or TRBV6-3 and TRBJ1-2; the D gene is possibly TRBD1 (5 bases). This CDR3 comprises 13 residues. The germline CDR1 and CDR2 sequences are MNHEY and SVGEGT. V was shortened by 5 bases and J by 6 bases, with 13 bases between the two germline ends.

In the case of this clonotype: A read error may produce the germline difference seen at one junction end. The J gene is TRBJ1-2, the V gene TRBV7-8, with D unresolved. CDR1 and CDR2 from the germline V gene are SGHVS and FQNEAQ. CDR3 size: 13 residues. The CDR3 DNA follows: TGTGCCAGCAGCTTAGCGGGAGGAGGCGATGCGCAGTTC. The encoded protein is CASSLAGGGDAQF.

This clonotype came up a few times. The CDR3 here is CASSVGSDTQLFGYTF. The CDR3 DNA is TGTGCCAGCAGCGTGGGGTCAGATACGCAGTTATTTGGCTACACCTTC. The chain recombines TRBV9 with TRBJ1-2, with no clear D. The V and J ends lost 2 bases and 7 bases respectively, with 21 bases between them. From germline, CDR1 is SGDLS and CDR2 YYNGEE. The CDR3 runs 16 residues.

The CDR3, as DNA: TGTGCCAGCAGCAGAGGCTCCAGCCACAAGGAGCAGTACTTC. Protein product: CASSRGSSHKEQYF. The chain links TRBV2 to TRBJ2-5; D remains unclear. The CDR3 contains 14 residues. Per germline, CDR1 SNHLY and CDR2 FYNNEI. V was trimmed by 6 bases and J by 11 bases, leaving 22 bases between them.

This clonotype was picked up one time. Relative to the germline gene, one junction end is altered; a read error may explain this. The CDR3 DNA follows: TGTGCCAGCAGTTGTCGGGGGACTTGGGGTGAGAACCAGTACTTC. It encodes CASSCRGTWGENQYF. V gene TRBV7-3 combines with J gene TRBJ2-5; the D gene is possibly TRBD2 (6 bases). This CDR3 has 15 residues. The germline CDR1 and CDR2 sequences are SGHTA and FQGTGA.

The J gene is TRBJ2-7, the V gene TRBV5-1; 10 nucleotides line up with TRBD1. This CDR3 is 15 amino acids long. J gave up 12 bases and V 4 bases, and 16 bases lay outside the gene matches. Germline loops: CDR1 SGHRS, CDR2 YFSETQ. The CDR3 DNA sequence: TGCGCCAGCAGCCCCACCGGGACAGGGGACGGGGTGCGGTACTTC. Amino acid sequence: CASSPTGTGDGVRYF.